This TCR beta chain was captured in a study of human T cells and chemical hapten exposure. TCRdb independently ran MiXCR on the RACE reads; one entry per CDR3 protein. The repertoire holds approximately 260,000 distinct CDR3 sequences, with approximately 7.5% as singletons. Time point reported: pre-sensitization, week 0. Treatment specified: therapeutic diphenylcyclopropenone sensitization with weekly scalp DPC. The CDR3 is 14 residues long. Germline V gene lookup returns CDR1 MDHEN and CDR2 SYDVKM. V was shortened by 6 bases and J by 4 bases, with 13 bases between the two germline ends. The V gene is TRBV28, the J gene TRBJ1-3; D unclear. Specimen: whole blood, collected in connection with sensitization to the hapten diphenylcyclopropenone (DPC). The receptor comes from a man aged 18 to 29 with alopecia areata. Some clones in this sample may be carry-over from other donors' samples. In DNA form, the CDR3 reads TGTGCCAGCAGCACTACTTTCTTCGGAAACACCATATATTTT. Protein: CASSTTFFGNTIYF.